This T cell receptor (beta chain) was retrieved from a study of Ad26.COV2.S vaccination and SARS-CoV-2 variants. Study observations and caveats: Placebo recipients showed lower spike-specific TCR breadth than vaccinees.

Clones were read by immunoSEQ multiplex PCR, and TCRdb kept only the in-frame ones, dropping some. Seen here are 440,000 or so clones, roughly 87% observed once, and the top ten hold roughly 4%. With regard to this clone: Its cognate antigen is unknown.

Treatment in this sample: roughly 18 received Ad26.COV2.S at low or high dose, single or two shots; 5 received placebo; per-sample allocation not given. After the first vaccine or placebo injection, samples were drawn on day 63. The germline V gene encodes CDR1 LNHDA and CDR2 SQIVND (reference sequence). V was shortened by 1 base and J by 7 bases, with 24 bases between the two germline ends. CDR3 length equals 18 residues. The TCR sequence derives from a person aged 18-60 years who received the Ad26.COV2.S COVID-19 vaccine or a placebo. The sample in question was peripheral blood, obtained in a trial of Ad26.COV2.S vaccine versus placebo. J is TRBJ2-3 and V is TRBV19, with D perhaps TRBD1 or TRBD2 (6 bases each). The CDR3 spells CASSIVSAGRDITYTQYF. The CDR3 DNA follows: TGTGCCAGTAGTATAGTTTCAGCGGGCAGGGACATCACCTATACGCAGTATTTT.